These 26 T cell receptor beta chains came from one sample sequenced in a study of T cell responses to AZD1222 COVID-19 vaccine. The repertoire was sequenced with immunoSEQ multiplex PCR; TCRdb's copy has only in-frame clones and lacks some. Altogether about 120,000 clones are present, roughly 89% being singletons, with the ten largest covering 25% to 30%. The sequencing here drew on peripheral blood, taken on day 0 of AZD1222 vaccination. These receptors were collected from an adult in good health.

In its sample, this clone was seen a few times. The V call is TRBV7-2, the J call TRBJ2-7; D possibly matches TRBD1 or TRBD2 (5 bases each). This CDR3 has 15 amino acids. Germline V gene data show CDR1 as SGHTA and CDR2 as FQGNSA. Trimming removed 1 base at V and 6 bases at J, with 16 bases between. CDR3 DNA sequence: TGTGCCAGCAGCTTAGATCATGGGACGACCCGCGAGCAGTACTTC. It translates to CASSLDHGTTREQYF. The variable domain in full, completed from reference TRBV7-2 and TRBJ2-7, reads GAGVSQSPSNKVTEKGKDVELRCDPISGHTALYWYRQSLGQGLEFLIYFQGNSAPDKSGLPSDRFSAERTGGSVSTLTIQRTQQEDSAVYLCASSLDHGTTREQYFGPGTRLTVT.

V gene TRBV4-2 combines with J gene TRBJ2-2; no clear D gene. Trimming removed 0 bases from V and 0 bases from J, with 8 bases in between. Germline CDR1 reads LGHNA; CDR2 reads YNFKEQ. The CDR3 is 16 amino acids. The CDR3 is CASSQDLQTNTGELFF. CDR3 DNA: TGTGCCAGCAGCCAAGATTTGCAGACGAACACCGGGGAGCTGTTTTTT.

The V gene is TRBV3-1 (or the pseudogene TRBV3-2), the J gene TRBJ2-4, with 10 bases that match TRBD2. The trim removed 0 bases at V and 8 bases at J, leaving 7 bases unmatched. Looked up from germline, CDR1 is LGHDT and CDR2 is YNNKEL (reference sequence). The CDR3 is 16 residues long. The CDR3 here is CASSQDLAGGGYIQYF. Here the CDR3 DNA reads TGTGCCAGCAGCCAAGATTTAGCGGGGGGAGGGTACATTCAGTACTTC.

The gene calls are TRBV7-3 and TRBJ2-5, with 8 nucleotides matching TRBD2. CDR1 is SGHTA and CDR2 is FQGTGA in the germline V gene. The CDR3 contains 13 residues. J gave up 3 bases and V 5 bases, and 2 bases lay outside the gene matches. CDR3 bases: TGTGCCAGCAGCACTAGCGGTAAAGAGACCCAGTACTTC. Amino acids: CASSTSGKETQYF.

V usage is TRBV7-2 and J usage is TRBJ2-2; 8 nucleotides agree with TRBD2. This CDR3 contains 14 residues. Trimming cost V 6 bases and J 5 bases; bases outside gene matches: 5. Germline V gene lookup returns CDR1 SGHTA and CDR2 FQGNSA. The CDR3 nucleotides are TGTGCCAGCAGGGCCGGGGGGGCAACCGGGGAGCTGTTTTTT. This sequence encodes CASRAGGATGELFF.

The chain carries TRBV5-1 and TRBJ2-2; no reliable D call. Germline V CDR1 and CDR2: SGHRS, YFSETQ. This CDR3 region has 13 residues. Trimming removed 1 base at V and 6 bases at J, with 7 bases between. The CDR3 protein is CASSLRHPGELFF. The CDR3 DNA is TGCGCCAGCAGCTTGCGACACCCCGGGGAGCTGTTTTTT.

This chain connects TRBV9 to TRBJ2-1; a possible D gene is TRBD2 (5 bases). The V gene's germline CDR1 is SGDLS and CDR2 YYNGEE. The CDR3 sequence is 15 residues long. The ends were cut back, 0 bases at V and 8 bases at J, with 15 bases in the middle. The CDR3, as DNA: TGTGCCAGCAGCGTAGATGCTGCGATGAGGGATGAGCAGTTCTTC. Protein product: CASSVDAAMRDEQFF.

The chain employs TRBV7-9 and TRBJ2-3; D may be TRBD2 (5 bases). Deletions cut 3 bases from V and 2 bases from J, with 12 bases between. The germline V gene has CDR1 SEHNR and CDR2 FQNEAQ (reference sequence). The CDR3 is made up of 15 amino acids. The CDR3 spells CASSLVGLLTDTQYF. DNA of the CDR3: TGTGCCAGCAGCTTGGTTGGACTTCTCACAGATACGCAGTATTTT.

Only one count was recorded for this clone. The V call is TRBV9, the J call TRBJ2-2, with D hard to call. Germline-derived CDR1 and CDR2 are SGDLS and YYNGEE. This CDR3 is built from 13 residues. The ends were cut back, 6 bases at V and 2 bases at J, with 8 bases in the middle. The CDR3 protein is CASMKLNTGELFF. CDR3 DNA sequence: TGTGCCAGCATGAAGCTCAACACCGGGGAGCTGTTTTTT.

This clone was seen once. J is TRBJ1-1 and V is TRBV7-2; D might be TRBD1 (5 bases). The ends were cut back, 5 bases at V and 3 bases at J, with 16 bases in the middle. Germline V gives CDR1 SGHTA, CDR2 FQGNSA. This CDR3 contains 15 residues. The CDR3 protein is CASSLTWGLDTEAFF. The CDR3, as DNA: TGTGCCAGCAGCCTCACATGGGGGTTGGACACTGAAGCTTTCTTT.

A single count supports this clone. The J gene is TRBJ1-4, the V gene TRBV3-1 (or the pseudogene TRBV3-2), with no clear D. This CDR3 region has 11 residues. V was trimmed by 5 bases and J by 5 bases, leaving 3 bases between them. The germline V gene encodes CDR1 LGHDT and CDR2 YNNKEL (reference sequence). CDR3 amino acids: CASSVNEKLFF. The CDR3 DNA is TGTGCCAGCAGCGTAAATGAAAAACTGTTTTTT.

The rearrangement links TRBV21-1 to TRBJ1-1. TRBV21-1 is termed a pseudogene. CDR3 length: 13 residues. This chain's CDR3 is CAREGSGNTEAFF. As DNA, the CDR3 is TGTGCCAGGGAGGGGTCGGGGAACACTGAAGCTTTCTTT.

This clone was recorded once. The chain joins TRBV18 to TRBJ1-3; 8 positions agree with TRBD1. After removal of 3 bases from V and 5 bases from J, the junction contained 3 bases not matched to a gene. Germline lookup yields CDR1 KGHSH and CDR2 LQKENI. The CDR3 sequence is 14 residues long. CDR3 sequence: CASSPRQGRNTIYF. As DNA, the CDR3 is TGTGCCAGCTCACCTAGACAGGGGCGAAACACCATATATTTT.

This clone was counted between two and nine times. This rearrangement joins TRBV7-9 to TRBJ2-2; 9 bases align to TRBD1. In germline, CDR1 is SEHNR, CDR2 FQNEAQ (reference sequence). V dropped 1 base and J dropped 6; count of bases not matched to a gene: 9. This CDR3 spans 17 amino acids. CDR3 region: CASSLGVRDRVAGELFF. For the CDR3, the DNA is TGTGCCAGCAGCTTAGGAGTGCGGGACAGGGTCGCCGGGGAGCTGTTTTTT.

In regard to this clone: Other DNA variants within this sample encode the same CDR3. The rearrangement uses TRBV12-3 or TRBV12-4 and TRBJ1-2, with 7 bases matching TRBD1. With 3 bases clipped from V and 2 bases from J, the junction kept 0 bases outside the gene matches. The CDR3 is made up of 13 amino acids. The CDR3 spells CASSLTGNYGYTF. In nucleotides, the CDR3 is TGTGCCAGCAGTTTGACAGGGAACTATGGCTACACCTTC.

This sequence joins TRBV27 and TRBJ1-1; D is possibly TRBD1 (6 bases). The CDR3 loop spans 16 amino acids. Germline CDR1 reads MNHEY; CDR2 reads SMNVEV (reference sequence). With 5 bases removed from V and 0 bases from J, the gap between germline ends came to 16 bases. CDR3: CASSQDRENMNTEAFF. The CDR3 coding sequence is TGTGCCAGCAGTCAGGACAGAGAAAACATGAACACTGAAGCTTTCTTT.

The chain carries TRBV7-9 and TRBJ1-6; D not resolved. Germline values: CDR1 SEHNR, CDR2 FQNEAQ (reference sequence). V was shortened by 3 bases and J by 7 bases, with 4 bases between the two germline ends. The CDR3 consists of 12 residues. The CDR3 loop is CASSLTNSPLHF. CDR3 in DNA: TGTGCCAGCAGCTTGACGAATTCACCCCTCCACTTT.

The J gene is TRBJ2-7, the V gene TRBV4-2, with 7 bases matching TRBD1. The CDR3 contains 17 residues. Germline V gene lookup returns CDR1 LGHNA and CDR2 YNFKEQ. Germline trimming cut 0 bases from V and 0 bases from J; bases unmatched to any gene: 8. The CDR3 region is CASSQDHRGRSSYEQYF. Here the CDR3 DNA reads TGTGCCAGCAGCCAAGATCACAGGGGCCGCTCCTCCTACGAGCAGTACTTC.

The chain links TRBV5-1 to TRBJ2-1; TRBD2 matches 15 bases. The CDR3 loop spans 20 amino acids. Losses at the gene ends were 2 bases for V and 0 bases for J; bases not matched to a gene: 9. Germline CDR1 and CDR2: SGHRS and YFSETQ. The CDR3 region has the DNA TGCGCCAGCAGCTTCGAACCGGGACTAGCGGGAGGCAGCTCCTACAATGAGCAGTTCTTC. It translates to CASSFEPGLAGGSSYNEQFF.

The V and J genes are TRBV24-1 and TRBJ2-3; 8 bases align to TRBD1. CDR3 size: 16 residues. Germline CDR1 KGHDR, CDR2 SFDVKD. V gave up 3 bases and J gave up 0 bases; unmatched junction bases: 4. Here the CDR3 DNA reads TGTGCCACCAGTGATCGGGGGACAGGTAGCACAGATACGCAGTATTTT. As protein: CATSDRGTGSTDTQYF.

The V call is TRBV3-1 (or the pseudogene TRBV3-2), the J call TRBJ1-3; D is undetermined. The CDR3 totals 17 residues. V was trimmed by 4 bases and J by 0 bases, leaving 16 bases between them. CDR1 LGHDT and CDR2 YNNKEL come from the germline V gene (reference sequence). As DNA, the CDR3 is TGTGCCAGCAGCCGAGACCTGACGGTAAACTCTGGAAACACCATATATTTT. Translating gives CASSRDLTVNSGNTIYF.

This chain uses TRBV2 with TRBJ1-1; no reliable D call. CDR1 and CDR2 from the germline V gene are SNHLY and FYNNEI. The CDR3 is made up of 14 amino acids. V lost 3 bases and J lost 1, with 9 bases in between. For the CDR3, the DNA is TGTGCCAGCAGTGATCCAGTTCCGAACACTGAAGCTTTCTTT. As protein: CASSDPVPNTEAFF.

The chain employs TRBV3-1 (or the pseudogene TRBV3-2) and TRBJ2-7; TRBD1 aligns across 12 bases. Trimming cost V 2 bases and J 6 bases; bases outside gene matches: 8. CDR1 is LGHDT, CDR2 YNNKEL, per germline (reference sequence). The CDR3 extends over 16 amino acids. This chain's CDR3 is CASSQRRGTGGGEQYF. The CDR3 coding sequence is TGTGCCAGCAGCCAAAGAAGAGGGACAGGGGGCGGCGAGCAGTACTTC.

The gene calls are TRBV7-3 and TRBJ2-2; 9 bases fit TRBD2. The V gene end was trimmed by 4 bases and the J gene end by 2 bases; junction bases not matched to a gene: 8. The V gene's germline CDR1 is SGHTA and CDR2 FQGTGA. The CDR3 covers 17 residues. The CDR3 nucleotides read TGTGCCAGCAGCTACCAAGCGACTAGCGGAAACACCGGGGAGCTGTTTTTT. As protein: CASSYQATSGNTGELFF.

The chain is built from TRBV24-1 and TRBJ2-7; the D gene is possibly TRBD1 (5 bases). Trimming pared 8 bases from V and 4 bases from J, leaving 8 bases between. The CDR3 spans 11 residues. CDR1 and CDR2 (germline): KGHDR, SFDVKD. As DNA, the CDR3 is TGTGCCACCAATCAGGGTTACGAGCAGTACTTC. Translation: CATNQGYEQYF.

The chain has TRBV23-1 and TRBJ2-3, with 12 nucleotides matching TRBD2. TRBV23-1 is an ORF; its function is uncertain. V lost 3 bases and J lost 3; bases outside the gene matches: 4. The CDR3 length is 16 residues. The CDR3 here is CASSHPGTSGTDTQYF. CDR3 DNA: TGCGCCAGCAGTCATCCCGGGACTAGCGGGACAGATACGCAGTATTTT.